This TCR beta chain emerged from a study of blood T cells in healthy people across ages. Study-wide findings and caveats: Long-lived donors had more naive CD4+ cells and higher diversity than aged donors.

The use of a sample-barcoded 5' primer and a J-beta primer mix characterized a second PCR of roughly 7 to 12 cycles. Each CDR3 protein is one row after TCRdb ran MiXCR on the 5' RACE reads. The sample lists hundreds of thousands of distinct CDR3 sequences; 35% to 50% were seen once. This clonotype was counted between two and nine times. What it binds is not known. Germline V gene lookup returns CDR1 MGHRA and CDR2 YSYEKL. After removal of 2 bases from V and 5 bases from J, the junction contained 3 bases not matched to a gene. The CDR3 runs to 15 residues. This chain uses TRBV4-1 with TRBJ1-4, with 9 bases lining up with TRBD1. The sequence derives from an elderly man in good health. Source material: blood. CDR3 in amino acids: CASSQQDRGNEKLFF. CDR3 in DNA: TGCGCCAGCAGCCAACAGGACAGGGGCAATGAAAAACTGTTTTTT.